This TCR beta chain is drawn from a study of T cell changes during pregnancy in multiple sclerosis. This CDR3 is 13 amino acids long. Deletions cut 2 bases from V and 7 bases from J, with 12 bases between. Germline V gene lookup returns CDR1 SNHLY and CDR2 FYNNEI. Method: immunoSEQ multiplex PCR; TCRdb's copy keeps in-frame clones and lacks some. The profile shows about 59,000 clones, 90% to 95% of them singletons. The sequence came from a female donor with multiple sclerosis, enrolled in a pregnancy study. Sequences were derived from peripheral blood, sampled before pregnancy. V and J are TRBV2 and TRBJ2-7, with D possibly being TRBD1 (5 bases). CDR3 loop: CASSENSGNEQYF. In DNA, the CDR3 is TGTGCCAGCAGTGAAAATTCAGGGAATGAGCAGTACTTC.